A single sample is the source of the 5 T cell receptor beta chains below, sequenced in a study of blood T cells in healthy people across ages. PCR was performed a second time for roughly 7 to 11 cycles using a sample-barcoded 5' primer and a J-beta primer mix. Each CDR3 protein is one row after TCRdb ran MiXCR on the 5' RACE reads. The data contain approximately 800,000 distinct CDR3 sequences, 56% of them singletons. Sequencing was performed on blood. The receptors were gathered from a man aged 35-49 years in good health.

The sample holds one count of this clonotype. The CDR3 coding sequence is TGTGCCAGCAGCTCTTGGGACAGGGGAGATGAAAAACTGTTTTTT. Protein sequence: CASSSWDRGDEKLFF. V gene TRBV3-1 combines with J gene TRBJ1-4, with TRBD1 matching 10 bases. The junction had 6 bases not matched to a gene; V was cut back by 5 bases and J by 6 bases. The CDR3 covers 15 residues. In germline, CDR1 is LGHDT, CDR2 YNNKEL (reference sequence).

This chain uses TRBV24-1 with TRBJ2-1; 13 positions match TRBD2. The CDR3 is made up of 17 amino acids. Germline assignment: CDR1 KGHDR and CDR2 SFDVKD. V lost 5 bases to trimming and J lost 4 bases; unmatched junction nucleotides: 7. The CDR3 region is CATSGPRLAGGYNEQFF. The CDR3 bases are TGTGCCACCAGTGGCCCAAGACTAGCGGGAGGATACAATGAGCAGTTCTTC.

J is TRBJ1-1 and V is TRBV2; 7 bases agree with TRBD1. Per germline, CDR1 SNHLY and CDR2 FYNNEI. The CDR3 consists of 16 residues. The CDR3 coding sequence is TGTGCTCAACTATACAACGGGACAGCTCCGAACACTGAAGCTTTCTTT. The encoded protein is CAQLYNGTAPNTEAFF.

The gene calls are TRBV20-1 and TRBJ1-5; 7 bases fit TRBD1. Germline values: CDR1 DFQATT, CDR2 SNEGSKA (reference sequence). Trimming at V came to 5 bases and at J to 1 base, leaving 8 bases not matched to a gene. CDR3 length: 15 residues. In DNA, the CDR3 is TGCAGTGCTGGGATAAAGGGGGCCAGCAATCAGCCCCAGCATTTT. Translation: CSAGIKGASNQPQHF.

The chain combines TRBV5-1 with TRBJ1-2; 8 bases fit TRBD1. CDR3 length equals 15 residues. V lost 4 bases to trimming and J lost 8 bases; unmatched junction nucleotides: 13. Looked up from germline, CDR1 is SGHRS and CDR2 is YFSETQ. CDR3 sequence: CASSPWTGQGSGYTF. CDR3 sequence (DNA): TGCGCCAGCAGCCCCTGGACCGGACAGGGTAGCGGCTACACCTTC.